The present entry profiles one T cell receptor (beta chain) with its context. The target antigen is unknown. The V and J ends lost 7 bases and 4 bases respectively, with 17 bases between them. The CDR3 runs 14 residues. Germline V gene data show CDR1 as SGHDT and CDR2 as YYEEEE. The data were obtained in a study of T cell responses to AZD1222 COVID-19 vaccine. Study-wide results and caveats: The number of AZD1222 recipients seropositive at baseline was only 6 or 7. Donor demographics were predominantly white British with a female majority; clonal diversity may be underestimated.

Data came from immunoSEQ multiplex PCR; TCRdb stores just in-frame clones and leaves some out. The data show fewer than 150,000 clones, approximately 90% seen once. This sequence originates from an adult who received the AZD1222 COVID-19 vaccine. Sequencing was performed on peripheral blood, taken 28 days after the second AZD1222 dose. The V call is TRBV5-6, the J call TRBJ1-2; D is undetermined. CDR3: CASGPSATVYGYTF. CDR3 sequence (DNA): TGTGCCAGCGGCCCAAGCGCGACGGTCTATGGCTACACCTTC.